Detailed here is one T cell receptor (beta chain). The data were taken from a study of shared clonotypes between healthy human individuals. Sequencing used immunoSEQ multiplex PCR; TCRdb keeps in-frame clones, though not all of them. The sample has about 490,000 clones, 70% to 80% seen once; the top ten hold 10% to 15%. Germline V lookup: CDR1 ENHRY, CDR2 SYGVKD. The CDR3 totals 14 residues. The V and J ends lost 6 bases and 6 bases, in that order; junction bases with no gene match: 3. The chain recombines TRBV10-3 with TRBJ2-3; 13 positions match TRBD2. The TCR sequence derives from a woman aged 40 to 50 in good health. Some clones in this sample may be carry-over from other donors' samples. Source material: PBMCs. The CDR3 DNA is TGTGCCATCAGACTAGCGGGAGGGGAGGATACGCAGTATTTT. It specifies CAIRLAGGEDTQYF.